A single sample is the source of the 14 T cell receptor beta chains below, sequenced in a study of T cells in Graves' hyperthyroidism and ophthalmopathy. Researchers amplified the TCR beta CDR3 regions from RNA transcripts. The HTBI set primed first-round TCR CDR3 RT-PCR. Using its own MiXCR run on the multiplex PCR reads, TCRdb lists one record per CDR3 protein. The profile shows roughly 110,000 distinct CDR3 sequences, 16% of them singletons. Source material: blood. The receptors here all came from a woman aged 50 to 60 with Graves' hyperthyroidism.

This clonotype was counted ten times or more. This chain's CDR3 is CATSDQRTASRQPQHF. In DNA form, the CDR3 reads TGTGCCACCAGTGACCAACGGACAGCCTCTCGGCAGCCCCAGCATTTT. The rearrangement uses TRBV24-1 and TRBJ1-5, with D tentatively TRBD1 (6 bases). The CDR3 consists of 16 residues. Germline assignment: CDR1 KGHDR and CDR2 SFDVKD. The V end was cut by 4 bases, the J end by 7 bases, with 19 bases between.

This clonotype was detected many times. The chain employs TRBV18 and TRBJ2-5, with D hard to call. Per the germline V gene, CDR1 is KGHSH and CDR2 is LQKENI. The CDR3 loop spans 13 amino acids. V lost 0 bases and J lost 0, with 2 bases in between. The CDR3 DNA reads TGTGCCAGCTCACCACCGTACCAAGAGACCCAGTACTTC. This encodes CASSPPYQETQYF.

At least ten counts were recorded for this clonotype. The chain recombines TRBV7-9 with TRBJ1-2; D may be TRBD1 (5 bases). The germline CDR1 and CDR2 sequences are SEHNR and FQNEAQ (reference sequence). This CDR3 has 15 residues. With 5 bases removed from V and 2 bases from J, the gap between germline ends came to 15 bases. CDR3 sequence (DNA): TGTGCCAGCAGCCCGCCCGAGGGGCCCAACTATGGCTACACCTTC. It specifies CASSPPEGPNYGYTF.

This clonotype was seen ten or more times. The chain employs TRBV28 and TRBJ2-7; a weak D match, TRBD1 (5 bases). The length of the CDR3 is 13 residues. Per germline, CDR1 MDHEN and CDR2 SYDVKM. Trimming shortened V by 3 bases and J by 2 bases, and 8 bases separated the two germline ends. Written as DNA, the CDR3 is TGTGCCAGCAGTTTGGAGACAGCCTACGAGCAGTACTTC. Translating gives CASSLETAYEQYF. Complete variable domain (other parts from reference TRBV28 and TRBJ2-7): DVKVTQSSRYLVKRTGEKVFLECVQDMDHENMFWYRQDPGLGLRLIYFSYDVKMKEKGDIPEGYSVSREKKERFSLILESASTNQTSMYLCASSLETAYEQYFGPGTRLTVT.

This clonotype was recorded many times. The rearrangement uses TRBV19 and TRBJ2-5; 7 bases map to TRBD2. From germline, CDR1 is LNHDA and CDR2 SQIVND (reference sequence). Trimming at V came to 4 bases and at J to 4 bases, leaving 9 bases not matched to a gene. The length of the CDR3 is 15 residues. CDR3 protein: CASSSSHLAGETQYF. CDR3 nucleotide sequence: TGTGCCAGTAGTAGCTCCCATTTAGCGGGAGAGACCCAGTACTTC.

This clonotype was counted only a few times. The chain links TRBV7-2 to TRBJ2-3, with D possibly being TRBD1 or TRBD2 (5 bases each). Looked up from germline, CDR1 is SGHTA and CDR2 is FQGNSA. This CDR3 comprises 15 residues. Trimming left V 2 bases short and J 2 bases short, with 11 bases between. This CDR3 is CASSLQGEDTDTQYF. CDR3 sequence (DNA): TGTGCCAGCAGCTTACAGGGAGAGGACACAGATACGCAGTATTTT.

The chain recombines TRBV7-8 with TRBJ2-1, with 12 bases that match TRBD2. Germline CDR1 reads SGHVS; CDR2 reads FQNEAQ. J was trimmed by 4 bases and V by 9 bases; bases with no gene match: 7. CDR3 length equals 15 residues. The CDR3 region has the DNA TGTGCCAGTAAAACAGGACTAGCGGGGTACAATGAGCAGTTCTTC. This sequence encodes CASKTGLAGYNEQFF.

The CDR3 protein is CASSSSGTGELFF. CDR3 nucleotides: TGTGCCAGCAGCAGTAGCGGGACCGGGGAGCTGTTTTTT. The chain recombines TRBV7-2 with TRBJ2-2; 7 bases agree with TRBD2. J gave up 5 bases and V 5 bases, and 2 bases lay outside the gene matches. The CDR3 length is 13 residues. In germline, CDR1 is SGHTA, CDR2 FQGNSA.

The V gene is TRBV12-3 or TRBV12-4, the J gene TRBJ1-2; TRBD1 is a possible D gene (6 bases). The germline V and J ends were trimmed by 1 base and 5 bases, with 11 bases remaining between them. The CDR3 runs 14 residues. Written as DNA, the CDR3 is TGTGCCAGCAGTTTAGGGGGGGCAGGGTATGGCTACACCTTC. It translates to CASSLGGAGYGYTF.

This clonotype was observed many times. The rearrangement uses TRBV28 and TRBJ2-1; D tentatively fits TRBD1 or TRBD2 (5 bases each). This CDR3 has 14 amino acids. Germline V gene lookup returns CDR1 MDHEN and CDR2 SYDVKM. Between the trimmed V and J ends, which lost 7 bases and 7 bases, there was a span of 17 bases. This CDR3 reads CASTVWGRGNEQFF. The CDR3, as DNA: TGTGCCAGCACGGTATGGGGACGAGGAAATGAGCAGTTCTTC. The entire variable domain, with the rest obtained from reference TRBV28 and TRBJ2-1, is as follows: DVKVTQSSRYLVKRTGEKVFLECVQDMDHENMFWYRQDPGLGLRLIYFSYDVKMKEKGDIPEGYSVSREKKERFSLILESASTNQTSMYLCASTVWGRGNEQFFGPGTRLTVL.

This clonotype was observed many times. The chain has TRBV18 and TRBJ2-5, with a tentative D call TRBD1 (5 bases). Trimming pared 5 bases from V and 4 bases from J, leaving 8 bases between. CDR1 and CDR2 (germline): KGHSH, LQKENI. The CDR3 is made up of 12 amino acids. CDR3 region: CASSADRETQYF. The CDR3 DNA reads TGTGCCAGCTCAGCCGACAGAGAGACCCAGTACTTC.

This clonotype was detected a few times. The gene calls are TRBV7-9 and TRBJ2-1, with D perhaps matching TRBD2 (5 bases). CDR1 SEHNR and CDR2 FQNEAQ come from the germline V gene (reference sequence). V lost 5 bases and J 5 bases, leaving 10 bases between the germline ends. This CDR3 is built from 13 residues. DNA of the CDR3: TGTGCCAGCAGCCATCCCGGGAACAATGAGCAGTTCTTC. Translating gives CASSHPGNNEQFF. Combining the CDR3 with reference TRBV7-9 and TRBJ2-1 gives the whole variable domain DTGVSQNPRHKITKRGQNVTFRCDPISEHNRLYWYRQTLGQGPEFLTYFQNEAQLEKSRLLSDRFSAERPKGSFSTLEIQRTEQGDSAMYLCASSHPGNNEQFFGPGTRLTVL.

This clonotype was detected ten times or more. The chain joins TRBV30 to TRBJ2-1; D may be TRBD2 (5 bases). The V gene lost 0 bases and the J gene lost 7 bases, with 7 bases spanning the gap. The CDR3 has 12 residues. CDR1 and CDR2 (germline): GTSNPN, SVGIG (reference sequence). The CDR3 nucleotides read TGTGCCTGGAGTGTACGCGGGAATGAGCAGTTCTTC. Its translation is CAWSVRGNEQFF.

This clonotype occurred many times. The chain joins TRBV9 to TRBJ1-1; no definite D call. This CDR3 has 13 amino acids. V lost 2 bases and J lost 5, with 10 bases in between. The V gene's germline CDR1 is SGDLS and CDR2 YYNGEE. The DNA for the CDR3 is TGTGCCAGCAGCGTCCGTGGGGAGACTGAAGCTTTCTTT. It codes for CASSVRGETEAFF. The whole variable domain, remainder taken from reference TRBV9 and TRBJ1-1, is DSGVTQTPKHLITATGQRVTLRCSPRSGDLSVYWYQQSLDQGLQFLIQYYNGEERAKGNILERFSAQQFPDLHSELNLSSLELGDSALYFCASSVRGETEAFFGQGTRLTVV.